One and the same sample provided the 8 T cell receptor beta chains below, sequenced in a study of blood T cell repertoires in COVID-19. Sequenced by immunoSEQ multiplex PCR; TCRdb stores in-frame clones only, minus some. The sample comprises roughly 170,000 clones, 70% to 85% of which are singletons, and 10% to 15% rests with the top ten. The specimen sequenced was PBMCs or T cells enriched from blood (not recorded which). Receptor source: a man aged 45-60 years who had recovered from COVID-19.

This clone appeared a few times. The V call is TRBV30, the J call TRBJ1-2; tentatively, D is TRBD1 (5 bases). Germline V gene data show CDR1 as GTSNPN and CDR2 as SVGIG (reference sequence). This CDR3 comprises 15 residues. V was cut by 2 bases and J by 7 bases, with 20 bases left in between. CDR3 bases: TGTGCCTGGAGTCCCCTAGGGAGCGGGGGAACTGGCTACACCTTC. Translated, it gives CAWSPLGSGGTGYTF.

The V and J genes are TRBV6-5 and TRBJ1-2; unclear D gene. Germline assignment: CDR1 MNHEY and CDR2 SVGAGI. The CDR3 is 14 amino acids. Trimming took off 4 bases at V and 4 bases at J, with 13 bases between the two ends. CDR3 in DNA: TGTGCCAGCAGTTCCCGACTCCCCGCCTATGGCTACACCTTC. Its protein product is CASSSRLPAYGYTF.

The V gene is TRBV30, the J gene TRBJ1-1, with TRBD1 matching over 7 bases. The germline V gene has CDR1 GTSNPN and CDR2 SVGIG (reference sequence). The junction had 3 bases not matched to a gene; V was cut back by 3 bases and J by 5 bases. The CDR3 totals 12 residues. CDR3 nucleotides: TGTGCCTGGAGAGCAGGGGGAACTGAAGCTTTCTTT. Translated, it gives CAWRAGGTEAFF.

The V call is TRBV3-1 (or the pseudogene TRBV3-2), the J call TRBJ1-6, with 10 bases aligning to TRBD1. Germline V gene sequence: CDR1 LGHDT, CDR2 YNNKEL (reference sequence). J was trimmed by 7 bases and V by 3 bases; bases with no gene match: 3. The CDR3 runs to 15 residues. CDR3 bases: TGTGCCAGCAGCCAGGGGGGACAGGGGAATTCACCCCTCCACTTT. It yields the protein CASSQGGQGNSPLHF.

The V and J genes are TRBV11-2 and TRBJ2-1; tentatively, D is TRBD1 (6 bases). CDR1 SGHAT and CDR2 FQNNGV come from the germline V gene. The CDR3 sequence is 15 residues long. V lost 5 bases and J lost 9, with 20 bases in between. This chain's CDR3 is CASSEQGNEGAEQFF. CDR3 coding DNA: TGTGCCAGCAGCGAACAGGGCAATGAAGGGGCTGAGCAGTTCTTC.

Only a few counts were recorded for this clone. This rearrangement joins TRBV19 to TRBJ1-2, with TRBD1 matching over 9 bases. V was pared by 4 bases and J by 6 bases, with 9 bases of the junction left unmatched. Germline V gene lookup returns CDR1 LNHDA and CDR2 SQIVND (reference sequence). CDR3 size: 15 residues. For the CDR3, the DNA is TGTGCCAGTAGTACCAAGACAGGGGGGAGCAATGGCTACACCTTC. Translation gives CASSTKTGGSNGYTF.

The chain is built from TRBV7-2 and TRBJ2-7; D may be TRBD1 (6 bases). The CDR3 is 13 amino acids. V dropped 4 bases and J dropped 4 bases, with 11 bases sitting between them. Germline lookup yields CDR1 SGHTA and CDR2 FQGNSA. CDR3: CASSSSGVYEQYF. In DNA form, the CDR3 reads TGTGCCAGCAGCTCGTCAGGGGTTTACGAGCAGTACTTC.

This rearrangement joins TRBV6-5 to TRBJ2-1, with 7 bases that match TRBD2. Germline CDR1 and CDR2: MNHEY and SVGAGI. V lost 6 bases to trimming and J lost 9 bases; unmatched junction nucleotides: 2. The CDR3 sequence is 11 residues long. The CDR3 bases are TGTGCCAGCAGCGGCGGGGGTGAGCAGTTCTTC. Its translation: CASSGGGEQFF.